This TCR beta chain was profiled in a study of Ad26.COV2.S vaccination and SARS-CoV-2 variants. Study-wide results and limits: A substantial breadth of spike-specific CD8+ and CD4+ T cell responses after vaccination has been reported.

V was pared by 2 bases and J by 2 bases, with 22 bases between. This CDR3 spans 20 amino acids. CDR1 MNHEY and CDR2 SVGEGT come from the germline V gene. Treatment noted: around 19 received Ad26.COV2.S at low or high dose, single or two shots; several received placebo; per-sample allocation not given. The study sampled participants on day 63 after the first vaccine or placebo injection. As for this clone: Its antigen is currently unknown.

Produced via immunoSEQ multiplex PCR; TCRdb's table is partial and in-frame only. The sample carries about 350,000 clones, 70% to 90% recorded once. The gene calls are TRBV6-2 or TRBV6-3 and TRBJ2-6; possibly TRBD1 or TRBD2 for D (5 bases each). This sequence was found in a person between 18 and 59 years old who received the Ad26.COV2.S COVID-19 vaccine or a placebo. The sequencing used peripheral blood, collected in a trial of Ad26.COV2.S vaccine versus placebo. The CDR3 DNA reads as TGTGCCAGCAGTTACGCAGTGAGGGGTATATTTAGTACTGGGGCCAACGTCCTGACTTTC. Its protein is CASSYAVRGIFSTGANVLTF.